These 27 T cell receptor beta chains share one sample of origin, sequenced in a study of blood T cell repertoires in COVID-19. Sequencing was performed with immunoSEQ multiplex PCR; in TCRdb, only in-frame clones are kept and a portion is missing. The sample records roughly 270,000 clones, 80% to 85% being singletons. The sample comprised PBMCs or T cells enriched from blood (not recorded which). The receptor set was obtained from a man in his forties or fifties who had been exposed to COVID-19.

The chain couples TRBV10-2 to TRBJ2-3; 10 nucleotides match TRBD1. Germline V CDR1 and CDR2: WSHSY, SAAADI. This CDR3 comprises 15 residues. J lost 3 bases, V lost 7 bases, and 7 bases had no gene match. CDR3 in DNA: TGCGCCAGCACCCCGCGGGACAGGGGAACAGATACGCAGTATTTT. The encoded protein is CASTPRDRGTDTQYF.

The CDR3 spells CSASRVAGGYETQYF. In nucleotides, the CDR3 is TGCAGTGCTAGTCGGGTTGCGGGAGGGTACGAGACCCAGTACTTC. The genes are TRBV20-1 and TRBJ2-5, with 9 bases identical to TRBD2. The CDR3 spans 15 residues. V was pared by 3 bases and J by 5 bases, with 10 bases of the junction left unmatched. The V gene's germline CDR1 is DFQATT and CDR2 SNEGSKA (reference sequence).

The genes are TRBV9 and TRBJ2-1, with D perhaps TRBD1 (6 bases). CDR3 length equals 18 residues. Germline CDR1 SGDLS, CDR2 YYNGEE. The V end lost 0 bases, the J end lost 5 bases, and 21 bases lay between the germline ends. The chain's CDR3 is CASSVEGGLGLRNNEQFF. The CDR3 DNA sequence: TGTGCCAGCAGCGTAGAAGGGGGTCTAGGGCTAAGGAACAATGAGCAGTTCTTC.

This clone was seen only once. The chain links TRBV2 to TRBJ1-1, with a possible D match to TRBD1 (6 bases). Deletions cut 4 bases from V and 0 bases from J, with 6 bases between. This CDR3 spans 13 amino acids. Germline CDR1 SNHLY, CDR2 FYNNEI. The CDR3 loop reads CASSGTVNTEAFF. In DNA, the CDR3 is TGTGCCAGCAGTGGGACAGTGAACACTGAAGCTTTCTTT.

J is TRBJ2-7 and V is TRBV4-2; perhaps TRBD2 as D (6 bases). Germline CDR1 LGHNA, CDR2 YNFKEQ. The CDR3 covers 15 residues. Trimming removed 5 bases at V and 0 bases at J, with 14 bases between. The CDR3 sequence: CASSSRERVSYEQYF. Here the CDR3 DNA reads TGTGCCAGCAGCAGCCGGGAGCGGGTCTCCTACGAGCAGTACTTC.

The genes are TRBV24-1 and TRBJ2-6; 9 nucleotides align to TRBD2. This CDR3 has 18 amino acids. J gave up 4 bases and V 4 bases, and 10 bases lay outside the gene matches. Germline loops: CDR1 KGHDR, CDR2 SFDVKD. The DNA of the CDR3 is TGTGCCACCAGTGACTCCAGCGGGAGGTTCGAGGGGGCCAACGTCCTGACTTTC. It specifies CATSDSSGRFEGANVLTF.

J is TRBJ2-2 and V is TRBV7-9; 8 bases fit TRBD1. Trimming removed 5 bases from V and 4 bases from J; junction bases left unmatched: 6. Germline CDR1 is SEHNR and CDR2 is FQNEAQ (reference sequence). This CDR3 spans 15 amino acids. The CDR3 nucleotides are TGTGCCAGCAGCCCCTGGACAGGGAGCACCGGGGAGCTGTTTTTT. Protein sequence: CASSPWTGSTGELFF. The variable domain in full, with the rest retrieved from reference TRBV7-9 and TRBJ2-2, is DTGVSQNPRHKITKRGQNVTFRCDPISEHNRLYWYRQTLGQGPEFLTYFQNEAQLEKSRLLSDRFSAERPKGSFSTLEIQRTEQGDSAMYLCASSPWTGSTGELFFGEGSRLTVL.

This clone showed up just once. This chain uses TRBV25-1 with TRBJ1-5; possibly TRBD1 for D (6 bases). The germline gives CDR1 MGHDK, CDR2 SYGVNS. The CDR3 is 12 residues long. Trimming shortened V by 11 bases and J by 6 bases, and 14 bases separated the two germline ends. The CDR3 DNA sequence: TGTGCCTCAAGGGGGAATGGTCAGCCCCAGCATTTT. Protein sequence: CASRGNGQPQHF.

The rearrangement links TRBV5-4 to TRBJ2-7, with unresolved D. Germline CDR1 SGHNT, CDR2 YYREEE (reference sequence). V was pared by 0 bases and J by 2 bases, with 9 bases between. The CDR3 is 14 residues long. The CDR3 coding sequence is TGTGCCAGCAGCTTGGTGGGCAGAACCTACGAGCAGTACTTC. It specifies CASSLVGRTYEQYF. The whole variable domain, filled in from reference TRBV5-4 and TRBJ2-7, reads ETGVTQSPTHLIKTRGQQVTLRCSSQSGHNTVSWYQQALGQGPQFIFQYYREEENGRGNFPPRFSGLQFPNYSSELNVNALELDDSALYLCASSLVGRTYEQYFGPGTRLTVT.

This chain joins TRBV19 and TRBJ1-6, with D tentatively TRBD1 (6 bases). The CDR3 is made up of 14 amino acids. With 3 bases removed from V and 11 bases from J, the gap between germline ends came to 14 bases. Germline-derived CDR1 and CDR2 are LNHDA and SQIVND (reference sequence). The CDR3, as DNA: TGTGCCAGTAGTATGGCACAGGGTCGGACACCCCTCCACTTT. Translation: CASSMAQGRTPLHF.

The chain carries TRBV9 and TRBJ2-5; 12 bases match TRBD2. Losses at the gene ends were 0 bases for V and 2 bases for J; bases not matched to a gene: 5. CDR1 SGDLS and CDR2 YYNGEE come from the germline V gene. The CDR3 has 17 residues. The CDR3 nucleotides read TGTGCCAGCAGCGTAGTTGGGCTAGCGGGAGGGCAAGAGACCCAGTACTTC. Residues: CASSVVGLAGGQETQYF.

V is TRBV30 and J is TRBJ2-5; 8 bases fit TRBD2. There are 16 residues in the CDR3. The germline CDR1 and CDR2 sequences are GTSNPN and SVGIG (reference sequence). After removal of 4 bases from V and 2 bases from J, the junction contained 12 bases not matched to a gene. DNA of the CDR3: TGTGCCTGGAATCACGGGGGACTAGGTTCACAAGAGACCCAGTACTTC. Amino acid sequence: CAWNHGGLGSQETQYF. Variable domain in full (rest from reference TRBV30 and TRBJ2-5): SQTIHQWPATLVQPVGSPLSLECTVEGTSNPNLYWYRQAAGRGLQLLFYSVGIGQISSEVPQNLSASRPQDRQFILSSKKLLLSDSGFYLCAWNHGGLGSQETQYFGPGTRLLVL.

This chain joins TRBV7-3 and TRBJ2-2, with 10 bases that match TRBD2. V lost 4 bases and J lost 2; bases outside the gene matches: 7. CDR3 length equals 17 residues. Germline CDR1 reads SGHTA; CDR2 reads FQGTGA. The CDR3 region is CASSSHPSGSNTGELFF. The CDR3, as DNA: TGTGCCAGCAGCTCACACCCTAGCGGGAGTAACACCGGGGAGCTGTTTTTT.

This clone was recorded only once. The rearrangement joins TRBV10-3 to TRBJ2-6, with D possibly TRBD2 on 6 matching bases. CDR3 size: 19 residues. Germline values: CDR1 ENHRY, CDR2 SYGVKD. Trimming took off 6 bases at V and 0 bases at J, with 21 bases between the two ends. CDR3 bases: TGTGCCATCAGGCCCCGCGGGGTTGGGTTGGACTCTGGGGCCAACGTCCTGACTTTC. This codes for CAIRPRGVGLDSGANVLTF.

This clone was seen just once. V usage is TRBV16 and J usage is TRBJ1-1, with D possibly being TRBD1 (5 bases). The ends were cut back, 4 bases at V and 11 bases at J, with 20 bases in the middle. This CDR3 contains 14 residues. Germline V gene lookup returns CDR1 KGHSY and CDR2 FQNENV. This CDR3 reads CASSPLGRRGGAFF. Here the CDR3 DNA reads TGTGCCAGCAGCCCCCTCGGAAGGAGGGGTGGGGCTTTCTTT. Supplemented by reference TRBV16 and TRBJ1-1, the full variable domain reads GEEVAQTPKHLVRGEGQKAKLYCAPIKGHSYVFWYQQVLKNEFKFLISFQNENVFDETGMPKERFSAKCLPNSPCSLEIQATKLEDSAVYFCASSPLGRRGGAFFGQGTRLTVV.

The DNA of the CDR3 is TGCGCCAGCAGCGGGGGGGAGCGAGAAAATGAGCAGTTCTTC. Amino acids: CASSGGERENEQFF. The V call is TRBV5-1, the J call TRBJ2-1, with 7 bases aligning to TRBD2. The CDR3 totals 14 residues. Germline lookup yields CDR1 SGHRS and CDR2 YFSETQ. V lost 4 bases, J lost 7 bases, and 8 bases stayed unmatched. The whole variable domain, remainder taken from reference TRBV5-1 and TRBJ2-1, is KAGVTQTPRYLIKTRGQQVTLSCSPISGHRSVSWYQQTPGQGLQFLFEYFSETQRNKGNFPGRFSGRQFSNSRSEMNVSTLELGDSALYLCASSGGERENEQFFGPGTRLTVL.

V usage is TRBV11-2 and J usage is TRBJ1-5, with 11 bases aligning to TRBD1. The CDR3 is 14 amino acids. V was pared by 5 bases and J by 8 bases, with 5 bases of the junction left unmatched. Germline V lookup: CDR1 SGHAT, CDR2 FQNNGV. This CDR3 is CASSAGTGGKPQHF. As DNA, the CDR3 is TGTGCCAGCAGCGCAGGGACAGGGGGGAAGCCCCAGCATTTT. Full variable domain (remainder filled in from reference TRBV11-2 and TRBJ1-5): EAGVAQSPRYKIIEKRQSVAFWCNPISGHATLYWYQQILGQGPKLLIQFQNNGVVDDSQLPKDRFSAERLKGVDSTLKIQPAKLEDSAVYLCASSAGTGGKPQHFGDGTRLSIL.

In this sample, this clone turned up once. The gene calls are TRBV6-1 and TRBJ1-5, with 8 positions matching TRBD1. Germline CDR1 MNHNS, CDR2 SASEGT. V gave up 0 bases and J gave up 6 bases; unmatched junction bases: 10. The CDR3 consists of 17 residues. The CDR3, as DNA: TGTGCCAGCAGTGAAGCGCGCAGGGGGCCTGGGCGTCAGCCCCAGCATTTT. Its protein product is CASSEARRGPGRQPQHF.

The rearrangement joins TRBV7-3 to TRBJ2-5; possibly TRBD1 for D (5 bases). The CDR3 runs 13 residues. Germline-derived CDR1 and CDR2 are SGHTA and FQGTGA. Trimming took off 1 base at V and 5 bases at J, with 8 bases between the two ends. In DNA form, the CDR3 reads TGTGCCAGCAGCTTAAAACCAGGGGAGACCCAGTACTTC. Its protein product is CASSLKPGETQYF.

As concerns this clone: A read error may produce the germline difference seen at one junction end. This chain links TRBV2 with TRBJ2-1; possible D gene TRBD2, 6 bases. The CDR3 loop spans 14 amino acids. From germline, CDR1 is SNHLY and CDR2 FYNNEI. CDR3 nucleotides: TGTGCCAGCAGTCCTGGTACCGGACGCGGGAATGGGGTCTTC. Its translation: CASSPGTGRGNGVF.

The CDR3 region is CASGPASGRGQETQYF. CDR3 DNA sequence: TGTGCCAGCGGGCCGGCTAGCGGGAGAGGGCAAGAGACCCAGTACTTC. The chain carries TRBV21-1 and TRBJ2-5; the table's D call, TRBD2, was not checked against the DNA. TRBV21-1 is labeled a pseudogene. The CDR3 is 16 amino acids.

This rearrangement joins TRBV29-1 to TRBJ2-1; TRBD1 matches at 10 bases. The V segment lost 6 bases and the J segment 6 bases; nucleotides outside the gene matches: 11. The CDR3 sequence is 15 residues long. The germline V gene has CDR1 SQVTM and CDR2 ANQGSEA. The CDR3 region has the DNA TGCAGCGTGGGAAGACAGGGGGCGCGTTCCAATGAGCAGTTCTTC. Translated: CSVGRQGARSNEQFF.

This chain joins TRBV20-1 and TRBJ2-5, with D unclear. The CDR3 covers 11 residues. Germline-derived CDR1 and CDR2 are DFQATT and SNEGSKA (reference sequence). Here the CDR3 reads CTGLYQETQYF. The CDR3 DNA sequence: TGCACCGGGTTGTACCAAGAGACCCAGTACTTC.

The genes are TRBV27 and TRBJ2-4; tentative D call: TRBD2 (7 bases). The CDR3 contains 16 residues. Germline CDR1 reads MNHEY; CDR2 reads SMNVEV (reference sequence). Trimming stripped 0 bases from V and 8 bases from J, with 17 bases between. The CDR3 DNA reads TGTGCCAGCAGTTTATCGCGCAGGGGAGGGTCGGACATTCAGTACTTC. Translated, it gives CASSLSRRGGSDIQYF.

The sample holds a few counts of this clone. The gene calls are TRBV15 and TRBJ2-7, with 8 positions matching TRBD1. Germline V CDR1 and CDR2: LNHNV, YYDKDF (reference sequence). V was pared by 2 bases and J by 8 bases, with 20 bases of the junction left unmatched. The CDR3 runs to 18 residues. The CDR3 region has the DNA TGTGCCACCAGCAGATCGGACAGGGCTCCGGCGGGGAAGCTCCAGCAGTACTTC. It yields the protein CATSRSDRAPAGKLQQYF.

The genes are TRBV24-1 and TRBJ2-1; possibly TRBD2 for D (6 bases). CDR3 length: 13 residues. V lost 8 bases to trimming and J lost 10 bases, with 17 bases between them. CDR1 is KGHDR, CDR2 SFDVKD, per germline. CDR3 nucleotide sequence: TGTGCCACCACTAGCGAAATAAGAGGGGAGCAGTTCTTC. It yields the protein CATTSEIRGEQFF.

The gene calls are TRBV6-1 and TRBJ2-7; TRBD2 might be the D (6 bases). Germline CDR1 reads MNHNS; CDR2 reads SASEGT. This CDR3 is 15 amino acids long. V gave up 1 base and J gave up 2 bases, with 12 bases separating them. CDR3 residues: CASSEGAGPPYEQYF. CDR3 sequence (DNA): TGTGCCAGCAGTGAAGGGGCGGGGCCCCCCTACGAGCAGTACTTC.